These T cell receptor beta chains were read from a single sample in a study of OX40 agonist ivuxolimab in advanced cancers. Assay: immunoSEQ multiplex PCR; the TCRdb copy retains only in-frame clones and omits some. The data contain 60,000 to 85,000 clones, about 94% of them singletons. Sequencing was performed on CD4+ or CD8+ T cells sorted from blood, taken in a trial of the OX40 agonist ivuxolimab. The receptors here all came from an adult with an advanced solid tumor such as melanoma, head and neck, liver or kidney cancer. Both conserved end residues are part of each CDR3. A D gene is named only where the DNA matches it firmly.

d_call,v_call,cdr3_aa
-,TRBV11-2,CASSPPLNEKLFF
-,TRBV5-1,CASSLHTDTQYF
TRBD1,TRBV9,CASSVALDRGDRTGELFF
-,TRBV6-5,CASSYSGGRQETQYF
-,TRBV4-1,CASSHGEKLFF
TRBD1,TRBV4-3,CASSPGQGNQPQHF
-,TRBV28,CASRGITNEKLFF
-,TRBV9,CASSVAGSNEQYF
-,TRBV4-1,CASSQTTGETYGYTF
TRBD2,TRBV15,CATSSILAGGGGTQYF
-,TRBV5-6,CASSLGSGPREKYF
-,TRBV4-1,CASSQDAGVNTEAFF
-,TRBV19,CASSIMRERGYEQYF
-,TRBV11-2,CASSFYSETQYF
TRBD1,TRBV6-5,CASSPRTGSEAFF
TRBD1,TRBV6-5,CASSYLTGTEVELFF
-,TRBV4-3,CASSQDVAGGAGELFF
-,TRBV2,CASRVDSTNYGYTF
-,TRBV19,CASSLRGPPPAYGYTF
-,TRBV20-1,CSARGLDTQYF
TRBD1,TRBV6-4,CASSSAGGDSGANVLTF
-,TRBV5-6,CASSPGDSPLHF
-,TRBV27,CASSFGGASYNEQFF
-,TRBV27,CASGIGAGRFNQETQYF
-,TRBV4-2,CASSQEDGVSTDTQYF
-,TRBV28,CASTLDGDSYEQYF
-,TRBV20-1,CSARVEYEQYF
-,TRBV6-1,CASSILATDTQYF
-,TRBV18,CASSPPDRTYGYTF
-,TRBV7-3,CASSPTNLASYNEQFF
-,TRBV11-2,CASSSPLMWGINTGELFF
-,TRBV27,CASSFGDYNEQFF
-,TRBV7-2,CASSLTLPWDNYEQYF
-,TRBV9,CASSRAGEPGNTIYF
TRBD2,TRBV7-2,CASSPSGGRQFF
-,TRBV9,CASSIGSKQFF
-,TRBV10-3,CAISESLTDAYGYTF
TRBD1,TRBV4-3,CASSQAGTGVEKLFF
-,TRBV6-5,CASHQGNSPLHF
-,TRBV11-2,CASSLIWLEAFF
TRBD2,TRBV6-6,CASNHRGGYEQYF
-,TRBV7-8,CASSLVRISYEQYF
TRBD2,TRBV9,CASSGSGRAGNTGELFF
-,TRBV6-6,CASSYFTGGHQPQHF
-,TRBV18,CASSPGPRDGQYF
TRBD2,TRBV30,CAWSVFLAGLYEQYF
-,TRBV9,CASSTPGGDTGELFF
TRBD2,TRBV4-1,CASSQVGGSYNEQFF
-,TRBV5-1,CASSLNRGSTDTQYF
TRBD1,TRBV6-5,CASSHRGRSSPLHF
-,TRBV6-5,CASSPGSTANTEAFF
-,TRBV5-1,CASSLAGDGSYEQYF
-,TRBV12-2,CASRLDYKTQYF
TRBD2,TRBV29-1,CSVVILAGEQFF